This passage covers 15 T cell receptor beta chains from one sample sequenced in a study of OX40 agonist ivuxolimab in advanced cancers. Using immunoSEQ multiplex PCR, the repertoire was profiled, and TCRdb retains in-frame clones only, with some absent. Among 50,000 to 80,000 clones listed, roughly 84% were seen once. The sequencing here drew on CD4+ or CD8+ T cells sorted from blood, taken in a trial of the OX40 agonist ivuxolimab. These receptors were collected from an adult with an advanced solid tumor such as melanoma, head and neck, liver or kidney cancer.

The chain joins TRBV27 to TRBJ2-1; D may be TRBD1 (5 bases). The V gene's germline CDR1 is MNHEY and CDR2 SMNVEV (reference sequence). This CDR3 has 14 residues. V gave up 2 bases and J gave up 6 bases, with 11 bases separating them. For the CDR3, the DNA is TGTGCCAGCAGTTTAAGCCAGGGTAGCAATGAGCAGTTCTTC. As protein: CASSLSQGSNEQFF.

The chain joins TRBV9 to TRBJ2-5; D uncertain. CDR1 and CDR2 (germline): SGDLS, YYNGEE. This CDR3 contains 15 residues. V was pared by 3 bases and J by 1 base, with 13 bases between. CDR3 loop: CASSAGGPLQETQYF. In DNA, the CDR3 is TGTGCCAGCAGCGCCGGCGGACCGCTCCAAGAGACCCAGTACTTC.

The chain has TRBV5-7 and TRBJ1-2, with TRBD1 matching 9 bases. Being an ORF, TRBV5-7 has a function that is uncertain. The V and J ends lost 2 bases and 3 bases, in that order; junction bases with no gene match: 5. The CDR3 sequence is 15 residues long. The CDR3 nucleotides are TGTGCCAGCAGCTTAGGGGACAGGGCTTACTATGGCTACACCTTC. It is translated as CASSLGDRAYYGYTF.

The V and J genes are TRBV6-1 and TRBJ2-1; the match to TRBD2 covers 14 bases. V shed 4 bases, J shed 8 bases, and the junction held 4 bases outside the gene matches. This CDR3 region has 15 residues. CDR1 and CDR2 from the germline V gene are MNHNS and SASEGT. CDR3 in amino acids: CASSGGLAGVDEQFF. The DNA for the CDR3 is TGTGCCAGCAGTGGGGGACTAGCGGGAGTCGATGAGCAGTTCTTC.

The rearrangement joins TRBV4-1 to TRBJ1-6; D unresolved. The CDR3 is 18 amino acids. Germline lookup yields CDR1 MGHRA and CDR2 YSYEKL. V lost 0 bases and J lost 0, with 12 bases in between. The CDR3 DNA sequence: TGCGCCAGCAGCCAAGATGGTGCCCGCAGCTCCTATAATTCACCCCTCCACTTT. Protein: CASSQDGARSSYNSPLHF.

The chain has TRBV15 and TRBJ2-2, with D perhaps TRBD2 (5 bases). Germline V gene sequence: CDR1 LNHNV, CDR2 YYDKDF (reference sequence). Deletions cut 4 bases from V and 8 bases from J, with 8 bases between. This CDR3 has 12 amino acids. CDR3 DNA sequence: TGTGCCACCAGCATCAGAGGGGGGGAGCTGTTTTTT. This encodes CATSIRGGELFF.

The V gene is TRBV29-1, the J gene TRBJ2-3, with D tentatively TRBD2 (6 bases). Germline V gene data show CDR1 as SQVTM and CDR2 as ANQGSEA. Trimming removed 7 bases from V and 4 bases from J, with 15 bases in between. The CDR3 extends over 13 amino acids. The CDR3 loop is CSAGPRRADTQYF. Here the CDR3 DNA reads TGCAGCGCTGGGCCTAGGAGGGCAGATACGCAGTATTTT.

This chain uses TRBV28 with TRBJ1-3, with a tentative D call TRBD1 (5 bases). The V gene lost 3 bases and the J gene lost 0 bases, with 12 bases spanning the gap. CDR3 size: 16 residues. Per germline, CDR1 MDHEN and CDR2 SYDVKM. The CDR3 coding sequence is TGTGCCAGCAGTTTGGGACGGATGAACTCTGGAAACACCATATATTTT. It encodes CASSLGRMNSGNTIYF.

The J gene is TRBJ2-5, the V gene TRBV5-1, with D possibly TRBD1 on 5 matching bases. V gave up 0 bases and J gave up 3 bases, with 12 bases separating them. This CDR3 spans 15 amino acids. Germline V lookup: CDR1 SGHRS, CDR2 YFSETQ. This CDR3 is CASSLGARVEETQYF. DNA of the CDR3: TGCGCCAGCAGCTTGGGGGCCAGGGTAGAAGAGACCCAGTACTTC.

The chain links TRBV28 to TRBJ1-3; possible D gene TRBD1, 5 bases. The CDR3 consists of 13 residues. V lost 5 bases and J 2 bases, leaving 7 bases between the germline ends. Germline V CDR1 and CDR2: MDHEN, SYDVKM. This chain's CDR3 is CASSQGAGNTIYF. In DNA, the CDR3 is TGTGCCAGCAGTCAGGGAGCTGGAAACACCATATATTTT.

The rearrangement uses TRBV15 and TRBJ2-5, with D maybe TRBD2 (6 bases). The CDR3 loop spans 14 amino acids. Germline CDR1 LNHNV, CDR2 YYDKDF (reference sequence). V shed 4 bases and J shed 7 bases, with 16 bases lying between them. As DNA, the CDR3 is TGTGCCACCAGCAAGGAGGGGAGGAGGGGGACCCAGTACTTC. This gives the protein CATSKEGRRGTQYF.

Here the CDR3 reads CASSYRISGTGGYTF. The CDR3 nucleotides read TGTGCCAGCAGCTATCGAATTTCCGGGACAGGGGGCTACACCTTC. The chain joins TRBV7-6 to TRBJ1-2, with TRBD1 identical over 9 bases. The CDR3 extends over 15 amino acids. V gave up 4 bases and J gave up 8 bases; unmatched junction bases: 11. Germline lookup yields CDR1 SGHVS and CDR2 FNYEAQ.

The chain has TRBV5-4 and TRBJ2-7; 11 positions agree with TRBD1. V shed 4 bases, J shed 7 bases, and the junction held 10 bases outside the gene matches. This CDR3 spans 15 amino acids. Germline V gives CDR1 SGHNT, CDR2 YYREEE (reference sequence). The CDR3 sequence: CASSRRTGGIQEQYF. The CDR3 nucleotides read TGTGCCAGCAGCCGCAGGACAGGGGGCATTCAGGAGCAGTACTTC.

The rearrangement joins TRBV9 to TRBJ2-1; D is perhaps TRBD1 (5 bases). Germline CDR1 and CDR2: SGDLS and YYNGEE. This CDR3 is 17 amino acids long. V was cut by 4 bases and J by 4 bases, with 21 bases left in between. The CDR3 DNA reads TGTGCCAGCAGCCCCGAACCAAGGGGCGGATTGTACAATGAGCAGTTCTTC. It translates to CASSPEPRGGLYNEQFF.

This rearrangement joins TRBV7-2 to TRBJ1-1; D is ambiguous. V dropped 5 bases and J dropped 4 bases, with 14 bases sitting between them. This CDR3 region has 14 residues. Per the germline V gene, CDR1 is SGHTA and CDR2 is FQGNSA. CDR3 amino acids: CASSTGRLGTEAFF. The CDR3, as DNA: TGTGCCAGCAGCACCGGCCGGTTGGGCACTGAAGCTTTCTTT.